This T cell receptor beta chain appears in the sequencing data of a study of Ad26.COV2.S vaccination and SARS-CoV-2 variants. Comment on this clone: The antigen remains unidentified.

Using immunoSEQ multiplex PCR, the repertoire was profiled, and TCRdb retains in-frame clones only, with some absent. The profile covers 200,000 to 300,000 clones, with 70% to 90% appearing a single time and approximately 12% taken by the ten largest. Trimming pared 5 bases from V and 2 bases from J, leaving 12 bases between. There are 14 residues in the CDR3. Per germline, CDR1 LNHNV and CDR2 YYDKDF (reference sequence). Treatment meaning: approximately 18 received Ad26.COV2.S at low or high dose, single or two shots; 5 received placebo; per-sample allocation not given. The investigators took samples on day 63 after the first vaccine or placebo injection. An Ad26 vector was used to express Wuhan-strain SARS-CoV-2 spike as the vaccine. Broader study findings: Reportedly, after vaccination the spike-specific CD8+ and CD4+ T cell responses displayed substantial breadth.

The receptor was isolated from a person between 18 and 65 years old who received the Ad26.COV2.S COVID-19 vaccine or a placebo. The gene calls are TRBV15 and TRBJ2-5; D is unresolved. The sequencing here drew on peripheral blood, taken in a trial of Ad26.COV2.S vaccine versus placebo. The CDR3 here is CATSLRQRQETQYF. CDR3 in DNA: TGTGCCACCAGCTTACGCCAGAGGCAAGAGACCCAGTACTTC.